These 25 T cell receptor beta chains were all obtained from the same sample, sequenced in a study of shared clonotypes between healthy human individuals. TCRdb keeps only in-frame clones here, not all; method: immunoSEQ multiplex PCR. In the table there are over a million clones, under 80% of which are singletons. Sequencing was performed on memory CD4+ T cells sorted from blood. Sample subset: CD45RA-negative fraction. The receptor source for this set is a man younger than 30 in good health.

This clone occurred once. This same CDR3 is encoded by further DNA sequences in the sample. The J gene is TRBJ2-1, the V gene TRBV7-2; D tentatively fits TRBD1 or TRBD2 (5 bases each). In germline, CDR1 is SGHTA, CDR2 FQGNSA. The CDR3 has 15 amino acids. V was trimmed by 0 bases and J by 4 bases, leaving 10 bases between them. CDR3 sequence: CASSLARGGYNEQFF. CDR3 DNA sequence: TGTGCCAGCAGCTTAGCGAGGGGTGGTTACAATGAGCAGTTCTTC.

This clone was counted a few times. The rearrangement joins TRBV7-2 to TRBJ2-1; 7 bases line up with TRBD2. Germline CDR1 reads SGHTA; CDR2 reads FQGNSA. The V and J ends lost 3 bases and 4 bases, in that order; junction bases with no gene match: 6. The CDR3 is 15 amino acids. DNA of the CDR3: TGTGCCAGCAGCTTGGCTAGCGGTACATACAATGAGCAGTTCTTC. It specifies CASSLASGTYNEQFF.

The chain uses TRBV2 and TRBJ2-5; 7 nucleotides match TRBD1. V lost 6 bases, J lost 2 bases, and 6 bases stayed unmatched. Germline CDR1 and CDR2: SNHLY and FYNNEI. The CDR3 extends over 14 amino acids. In DNA form, the CDR3 reads TGTGCCAGCAGCCCGGGACAGAGTCAAGAGACCCAGTACTTC. The encoded protein is CASSPGQSQETQYF.

The rearrangement joins TRBV5-1 to TRBJ2-7; D possibly uses TRBD1 or TRBD2 (6 bases each). Germline V gene lookup returns CDR1 SGHRS and CDR2 YFSETQ. The V end lost 2 bases, the J end lost 6 bases, and 15 bases lay between the germline ends. The CDR3 has 14 amino acids. The CDR3 loop reads CASSLGGMSTEQYF. CDR3 sequence (DNA): TGCGCCAGCAGCTTAGGGGGGATGTCGACCGAGCAGTACTTC. The full variable domain, its missing parts supplied by reference TRBV5-1 and TRBJ2-7, is KAGVTQTPRYLIKTRGQQVTLSCSPISGHRSVSWYQQTPGQGLQFLFEYFSETQRNKGNFPGRFSGRQFSNSRSEMNVSTLELGDSALYLCASSLGGMSTEQYFGPGTRLTVT.

This chain connects TRBV5-1 to TRBJ1-1; 12 bases line up with TRBD1. The CDR3 is 15 amino acids. Germline V lookup: CDR1 SGHRS, CDR2 YFSETQ. V lost 2 bases, J lost 7 bases, and 6 bases stayed unmatched. Here the CDR3 DNA reads TGCGCCAGCAGCTTTCCCGGGACAGGGGGCAATGAAGCTTTCTTT. This gives the protein CASSFPGTGGNEAFF. The whole variable domain, remainder taken from reference TRBV5-1 and TRBJ1-1, is KAGVTQTPRYLIKTRGQQVTLSCSPISGHRSVSWYQQTPGQGLQFLFEYFSETQRNKGNFPGRFSGRQFSNSRSEMNVSTLELGDSALYLCASSFPGTGGNEAFFGQGTRLTVV.

The chain is built from TRBV5-6 and TRBJ2-1; 7 nucleotides match TRBD2. The length of the CDR3 is 17 residues. Germline CDR1 and CDR2: SGHDT and YYEEEE. V lost 3 bases and J lost 5; bases outside the gene matches: 14. The CDR3 loop is CASSSTREGTRNNEQFF. DNA for the CDR3: TGTGCCAGCAGCTCAACGAGGGAGGGGACCAGAAACAATGAGCAGTTCTTC.

This clone was counted between two and nine times. The chain couples TRBV7-8 to TRBJ1-5; D is uncertain. V was trimmed by 5 bases and J by 9 bases, leaving 8 bases between them. This CDR3 has 11 amino acids. Per the germline V gene, CDR1 is SGHVS and CDR2 is FQNEAQ. In DNA, the CDR3 is TGTGCCAGCAGCGACCTCGGGCCCCAGCATTTT. Residues: CASSDLGPQHF.

The rearrangement links TRBV11-2 to TRBJ2-1; D unclear. The CDR3 is made up of 13 amino acids. V was cut by 0 bases and J by 5 bases, with 5 bases left in between. In germline, CDR1 is SGHAT, CDR2 FQNNGV. The CDR3: CASSLDGHNEQFF. CDR3 coding DNA: TGTGCCAGCAGCTTAGACGGGCACAATGAGCAGTTCTTC. The full variable domain, rest sourced from reference TRBV11-2 and TRBJ2-1, is EAGVAQSPRYKIIEKRQSVAFWCNPISGHATLYWYQQILGQGPKLLIQFQNNGVVDDSQLPKDRFSAERLKGVDSTLKIQPAKLEDSAVYLCASSLDGHNEQFFGPGTRLTVL.

On this clone itself: Different DNA sequences within this sample yield the same CDR3. The chain has TRBV2 and TRBJ1-6; a weak D match, TRBD1 (5 bases). Deletions cut 5 bases from V and 4 bases from J, with 9 bases between. Germline V gene data show CDR1 as SNHLY and CDR2 as FYNNEI. There are 14 residues in the CDR3. CDR3 region: CASSFDRYNSPLHF. The DNA of the CDR3 is TGTGCCAGCAGTTTCGACAGATATAATTCACCCCTCCACTTT.

This clone showed up just once. A read error is possible here, since a much larger clone lies one base away. Other DNA sequences in the same sample also yield this CDR3. The chain recombines TRBV11-2 with TRBJ2-7; D is ambiguous. Looked up from germline, CDR1 is SGHAT and CDR2 is FQNNGV. There are 11 residues in the CDR3. The germline V and J ends were trimmed by 3 bases and 2 bases, with 2 bases remaining between them. Written as DNA, the CDR3 is TGTGCCAGCAGCTTCGCCTACGAGCAGTACTTC. Protein: CASSFAYEQYF.

In this sample, this clone turned up a few times. The chain is built from TRBV6-1 and TRBJ2-1; possible D gene TRBD2, 5 bases. V lost 2 bases and J 2 bases, leaving 13 bases between the germline ends. The CDR3 has 16 amino acids. The germline V gene has CDR1 MNHNS and CDR2 SASEGT. The CDR3 DNA reads TGTGCCAGCAGTGAATCAGACTACTACCCCTACAATGAGCAGTTCTTC. Translated, it gives CASSESDYYPYNEQFF.

The table lists this clone with a few counts. This chain connects TRBV5-6 to TRBJ1-2, with D possibly matching TRBD1 (5 bases). V dropped 3 bases and J dropped 13 bases, with 22 bases sitting between them. Looked up from germline, CDR1 is SGHDT and CDR2 is YYEEEE. The CDR3 extends over 14 amino acids. CDR3: CASSSSGGISLPTF. CDR3 coding DNA: TGTGCCAGCAGCTCGAGTGGGGGTATTAGTCTCCCCACCTTC.

V gene TRBV5-1 combines with J gene TRBJ2-5; D is undetermined. Per germline, CDR1 SGHRS and CDR2 YFSETQ. Trimming stripped 0 bases from V and 2 bases from J, with 11 bases between. CDR3 size: 15 residues. CDR3 coding DNA: TGCGCCAGCAGCTTGGTTGCCGCCTCTCAAGAGACCCAGTACTTC. It translates to CASSLVAASQETQYF.

The chain recombines TRBV29-1 with TRBJ2-3; 7 positions agree with TRBD1. The CDR3 extends over 14 amino acids. CDR1 SQVTM and CDR2 ANQGSEA come from the germline V gene. After removal of 1 base from V and 4 bases from J, the junction contained 5 bases not matched to a gene. CDR3 loop: CSVEGQGWADTQYF. The CDR3, as DNA: TGCAGCGTTGAAGGACAGGGTTGGGCAGATACGCAGTATTTT.

This clone is a singleton in its sample. The CDR3 is CASTKRQETQYF. The CDR3 DNA reads as TGTGCCAGTACAAAAAGGCAAGAGACCCAGTACTTC. The rearrangement joins TRBV25-1 to TRBJ2-5; no firm D call. The CDR3 is 12 residues long. Germline V gene data show CDR1 as MGHDK and CDR2 as SYGVNS. V lost 9 bases to trimming and J lost 2 bases, with 10 bases between them.

The chain couples TRBV6-5 to TRBJ2-5, with 11 bases identical to TRBD2. The ends lost 4 bases at V and 7 bases at J; junction bases unmatched: 8. The CDR3 extends over 15 amino acids. Germline V CDR1 and CDR2: MNHEY, SVGAGI. CDR3 sequence reads: CASSSGTSGRGTQYF. CDR3 in DNA: TGTGCCAGCAGTTCCGGGACTAGCGGCCGGGGGACCCAGTACTTC.

CDR3 nucleotide sequence: TGTGCCAGCAGCCCCTGGACAGGCTTCTATGGCTACACCTTC. This codes for CASSPWTGFYGYTF. The rearrangement joins TRBV5-8 to TRBJ1-2; 7 nucleotides line up with TRBD1. The germline gives CDR1 SGHTS, CDR2 YDEGEE. J lost 4 bases, V lost 4 bases, and 7 bases had no gene match. The length of the CDR3 is 14 residues.

This CDR3 reads CASGLRSEQYF. The CDR3 nucleotides are TGTGCTAGTGGTTTGAGGTCCGAGCAGTACTTC. This chain connects TRBV12-5 to TRBJ2-7; no reliable D call. The germline CDR1 and CDR2 sequences are LGHNT and FRNRAP. With 2 bases removed from V and 6 bases from J, the gap between germline ends came to 5 bases. CDR3 size: 11 residues. The variable domain in full, completed from reference TRBV12-5 and TRBJ2-7, reads DARVTQTPRHKVTEMGQEVTMRCQPILGHNTVFWYRQTMMQGLELLAYFRNRAPLDDSGMPKDRFSAEMPDATLATLKIQPSEPRDSAVYFCASGLRSEQYFGPGTRLTVT.

The CDR3 spells CASSGKTQYF. CDR3 in DNA: TGTGCCAGCAGTGGAAAGACCCAGTACTTC. J is TRBJ2-5 and V is TRBV6-1; D is ambiguous. The CDR3 loop spans 10 amino acids. Trimming removed 4 bases at V and 6 bases at J, with 3 bases between. Germline V gives CDR1 MNHNS, CDR2 SASEGT.

V and J are TRBV19 and TRBJ2-3; TRBD2 might be the D (6 bases). The CDR3 loop spans 16 amino acids. From germline, CDR1 is LNHDA and CDR2 SQIVND (reference sequence). V lost 5 bases and J 2 bases, leaving 17 bases between the germline ends. In nucleotides, the CDR3 is TGTGCCAGTAGTTTAGGGGCTAGCGTCTTCACAGATACGCAGTATTTT. This codes for CASSLGASVFTDTQYF.

Note on this clone: The sample contains more than one DNA sequence encoding this CDR3. This chain joins TRBV7-9 and TRBJ2-3; TRBD2 aligns across 10 bases. The V and J ends lost 8 bases and 3 bases, in that order; junction bases with no gene match: 5. The CDR3 spans 14 residues. Germline CDR1 is SEHNR and CDR2 is FQNEAQ (reference sequence). CDR3 bases: TGTGCCAGCTCGCGAGCGGGGGGGACAGATACGCAGTATTTT. Protein product: CASSRAGGTDTQYF.

This clone has a handful of counts. The CDR3 nucleotides read TGCGCCAGCAGCCAAGGGATTTCGTCGGCTAGCGGGAAGGAGGAGCAGTTCTTC. Protein product: CASSQGISSASGKEEQFF. The J gene is TRBJ2-1, the V gene TRBV4-3; TRBD2 matches 9 bases. J was trimmed by 10 bases and V by 1 base; bases with no gene match: 17. The length of the CDR3 is 18 residues. Germline V gives CDR1 LGHNA, CDR2 YSLEER.

This chain uses TRBV27 with TRBJ1-1; tentative D call: TRBD1 (5 bases). Germline CDR1 reads MNHEY; CDR2 reads SMNVEV (reference sequence). Trimming took 0 bases from V and 0 from J, leaving 8 bases between them. The CDR3 spans 15 residues. The CDR3 protein is CASSLSGGVNTEAFF. DNA of the CDR3: TGTGCCAGCAGTTTATCGGGGGGGGTGAACACTGAAGCTTTCTTT.

This clone was seen more than once but under ten times. The rearrangement uses TRBV5-1 and TRBJ2-6; no firm D call. Germline V lookup: CDR1 SGHRS, CDR2 YFSETQ. V lost 4 bases, J lost 3 bases, and 8 bases lay in between. The length of the CDR3 is 14 residues. CDR3 region: CASSPRLGANVLTF. The DNA of the CDR3 is TGCGCCAGCAGCCCCCGCCTTGGGGCCAACGTCCTGACTTTC. Supplemented by reference TRBV5-1 and TRBJ2-6, the full variable domain reads KAGVTQTPRYLIKTRGQQVTLSCSPISGHRSVSWYQQTPGQGLQFLFEYFSETQRNKGNFPGRFSGRQFSNSRSEMNVSTLELGDSALYLCASSPRLGANVLTFGAGSRLTVL.

This clone has more than one count but fewer than ten. The chain links TRBV10-1 to TRBJ1-1; D is undetermined. V was shortened by 3 bases and J by 11 bases, with 13 bases between the two germline ends. CDR1 is WNHNN and CDR2 is SYGVQD in the germline V gene (reference sequence). The CDR3 runs 12 residues. As DNA, the CDR3 is TGCGCCAGCAGTGACGGTATGGGAGCGGCTTTCTTT. Its protein is CASSDGMGAAFF.